What follows describes a single TCR beta chain. Its antigen is not known. The sample comes from a study of T cell responses to AZD1222 COVID-19 vaccine. General study results and limits: Repertoires were sampled only after the peak T cell response. Across spike, vaccine-associated CD4 TCRs were found, dominant at 160-218 and 743-854. Increased Spike-specific TCR breadth and depth were observed after two AZD1222 doses. It should be noted that donors were predominantly white British and more often female, and clonal diversity was possibly underestimated.

Generated by immunoSEQ multiplex PCR, the TCRdb table keeps only in-frame clones and is missing some. Here the sample spans over 100,000 clones, 75% to 90% being singletons. The CDR3 has 17 amino acids. V lost 5 bases and J lost 7, with 23 bases in between. Germline V gene sequence: CDR1 MDHEN, CDR2 SYDVKM. The sample in question was peripheral blood, obtained on day 0 of AZD1222 vaccination. This chain uses TRBV28 with TRBJ1-4; maybe TRBD1 (5 bases). The source is an adult in good health. The DNA for the CDR3 is TGTGCCAGCAGTGGGTCGACGGGGGATCTGGGTTCTGAAAAACTGTTTTTT. Its translation: CASSGSTGDLGSEKLFF.